One and the same sample provided the 12 T cell receptor beta chains below, sequenced in a study of blood T cells in healthy people across ages. The second PCR ran about 6 to 11 cycles with a sample-barcoded 5' primer and J-beta primers. TCRdb independently ran MiXCR on the 5' RACE reads; one entry per CDR3 protein. The sample has fewer than 700,000 distinct CDR3 sequences; 35% to 50% are singletons. Sequenced input: blood. The origin of the receptors is an elderly man in good health.

This clonotype was seen many times. The chain couples TRBV7-8 to TRBJ1-1; no clear D. The germline gives CDR1 SGHVS, CDR2 FQNEAQ. This CDR3 is built from 13 residues. V was trimmed by 1 base and J by 1 base, leaving 4 bases between them. CDR3: CASSLGKNTEAFF. In DNA, the CDR3 is TGTGCCAGCAGCTTAGGGAAGAACACTGAAGCTTTCTTT.

This clonotype was observed many times. This chain joins TRBV6-2 or TRBV6-3 and TRBJ2-1; unclear D gene. The germline V and J ends were trimmed by 10 bases and 4 bases, with 11 bases remaining between them. Germline CDR1 reads MNHEY; CDR2 reads SVGEGT. The CDR3 is made up of 12 amino acids. The CDR3 protein is CAIGRIYNEQFF. The CDR3, as DNA: TGTGCCATCGGACGGATATACAATGAGCAGTTCTTC.

The chain combines TRBV6-1 with TRBJ2-5; 7 bases fit TRBD1. V lost 7 bases, J lost 11 bases, and 22 bases stayed unmatched. The V gene's germline CDR1 is MNHNS and CDR2 SASEGT. The CDR3 sequence is 16 residues long. This CDR3 is CASTQLTGSGSNEQYF. CDR3 DNA: TGTGCCAGCACCCAATTGACAGGGTCGGGCTCCAATGAGCAGTACTTC.

Comments on this clonotype: A much larger clone lies a single base off, so this may be a read error. The V and J genes are TRBV6-1 and TRBJ2-3, with D unclear. Germline loops: CDR1 MNHNS, CDR2 SASEGT. The CDR3 runs to 11 residues. V was trimmed by 2 bases and J by 7 bases, leaving 4 bases between them. CDR3 DNA: TGTGCCAGCAGTGAAAGGAATACGCAGTATTTT. This encodes CASSERNTQYF.

In this sample, this clonotype turned up many times. This sequence joins TRBV12-3 or TRBV12-4 and TRBJ2-7; 10 positions match TRBD1. The ends lost 5 bases at V and 3 bases at J; junction bases unmatched: 4. The CDR3 is made up of 14 amino acids. CDR3 bases: TGTGCCAGCAGTACCGGGACAGGGGTCTACGAGCAGTACTTC. Protein: CASSTGTGVYEQYF.

This clonotype was counted only a few times. The chain joins TRBV5-1 to TRBJ2-5; 7 nucleotides line up with TRBD1. Trimming cost V 3 bases and J 2 bases; bases outside gene matches: 4. This CDR3 has 14 residues. Per germline, CDR1 SGHRS and CDR2 YFSETQ. CDR3 nucleotides: TGCGCCAGCAGCTCCGGACAGGAGCAAGAGACCCAGTACTTC. Amino acids: CASSSGQEQETQYF.

This clonotype was counted only a few times. This chain uses TRBV7-2 with TRBJ2-7; D is possibly TRBD2 (6 bases). Trimming pared 5 bases from V and 0 bases from J, leaving 17 bases between. The CDR3 is 16 residues long. CDR1 SGHTA and CDR2 FQGNSA come from the germline V gene. This CDR3 reads CASSREVPGASYEQYF. CDR3 nucleotide sequence: TGTGCCAGCAGCCGAGAGGTACCGGGAGCCTCCTACGAGCAGTACTTC.

This clonotype was recorded many times. V and J are TRBV10-3 and TRBJ2-7; possibly TRBD1 or TRBD2 for D (5 bases each). The CDR3 runs to 17 residues. Germline CDR1 reads ENHRY; CDR2 reads SYGVKD. Trimming stripped 0 bases from V and 0 bases from J, with 15 bases between. The CDR3 nucleotides are TGTGCCATCAGTGAGTCTGAGGGGTCGGACAACTCCTACGAGCAGTACTTC. Protein sequence: CAISESEGSDNSYEQYF.

Points on this clonotype: The junction and the germline gene differ at one end; a read error may be behind it. The chain is built from TRBV7-2 and TRBJ2-3, with D tentatively TRBD2 (6 bases). Germline CDR1 SGHTA, CDR2 FQGNSA. There are 17 residues in the CDR3. The CDR3 loop reads CASSLVGGIGRTGTRYF. Here the CDR3 DNA reads TGTGCCAGCAGCCTAGTGGGCGGGATAGGTAGAACAGGTACGCGGTATTTT.

This clonotype was observed a few times. The chain has TRBV12-3 or TRBV12-4 and TRBJ1-2; TRBD1 matches at 10 bases. V trimming: 0 bases; J trimming: 0 bases; junction bases outside the gene matches: 7. This CDR3 has 18 amino acids. For the CDR3, the DNA is TGTGCCAGCAGTTTAGCCTCGACAGGGGGCTCCACTAACTATGGCTACACCTTC. This encodes CASSLASTGGSTNYGYTF.

This clonotype was picked up many times. The chain combines TRBV10-3 with TRBJ2-3; D is ambiguous. The CDR3 length is 14 residues. Germline V gene lookup returns CDR1 ENHRY and CDR2 SYGVKD. Trimming pared 3 bases from V and 0 bases from J, leaving 7 bases between. This CDR3 is CAISESSSTDTQYF. The CDR3 nucleotides read TGTGCCATCAGTGAATCCTCTAGCACAGATACGCAGTATTTT.

The J gene is TRBJ2-7, the V gene TRBV7-2, with D perhaps matching TRBD2 (6 bases). The CDR3 extends over 18 amino acids. Trimming stripped 0 bases from V and 2 bases from J, with 20 bases between. Germline CDR1 reads SGHTA; CDR2 reads FQGNSA. The CDR3 loop reads CASSLAPPGAGRPYEQYF. The CDR3 DNA reads as TGTGCCAGCAGCTTAGCCCCACCCGGTGCAGGGAGGCCCTACGAGCAGTACTTC.